This is a list of T cell receptor beta chains from one sample in a study of T cell responses to AZD1222 COVID-19 vaccine. Libraries were prepared by immunoSEQ multiplex PCR; TCRdb keeps only in-frame clonotypes and omits some of them. The data show fewer than 200,000 clones, 94% seen once. Material: peripheral blood, obtained 28 days after the second AZD1222 dose. These receptors originate from an adult who received the AZD1222 COVID-19 vaccine. CDR3s include the opening cysteine and the closing phenylalanine or tryptophan. D genes are given only for firm matches. Only part of the rows carry a size: once, few, many, or a class if the clone is expanded.

CDR3nt	CDR3aa	d_gene	v_gene	j_gene	abundance
TGTGCCAGCAGCGAAATCCTTAAGGGCTACACCTTC	CASSEILKGYTF	.	TRBV9	TRBJ1-2	once
TGTGCCAGCAGTTACTCGCTCAGAGGTCTCCAGTCGGGCTACACCTTC	CASSYSLRGLQSGYTF	.	TRBV6-2/TRBV6-3	TRBJ1-2	.
TGTGCCTGGACCCTCGGCGGGGATGGCTACACCTTC	CAWTLGGDGYTF	.	TRBV30	TRBJ1-2	.
TGTGCCAGTAGCCCAGGGGGCGGCAACAATGAGCAGTTCTTC	CASSPGGGNNEQFF	TRBD1	TRBV19	TRBJ2-1	.
TGTGCCAGCAGTTTTGGACAGGGAGGCTACACCTTC	CASSFGQGGYTF	TRBD1	TRBV12-3/TRBV12-4	TRBJ1-2	.
TGTGCCAGCAGCAGGGGGCGTCTTCAGGGGGACCAGTACTTC	CASSRGRLQGDQYF	TRBD1	TRBV27	TRBJ2-5	.
TGTGCCATCAGTGCTACAGGTAGCTCCTACAATGAGCAGTTCTTC	CAISATGSSYNEQFF	.	TRBV10-3	TRBJ2-1	.
TGTGCCAGCAGTGAAGCTTCGGGGGGGGCCGGCTATGGCTACACCTTC	CASSEASGGAGYGYTF	.	TRBV6-1	TRBJ1-2	.
TGTGCCAGCAGATACGAACCGAGCAATCAGCCCCAGCATTTT	CASRYEPSNQPQHF	.	TRBV5-4	TRBJ1-5	.
TGTGCCAGCAGCTTACTAGCGAGCCGTGAGCAGTTCTTC	CASSLLASREQFF	TRBD2	TRBV5-6	TRBJ2-1	once
TGTGCCAGCAGCTTATCCGACGGGGGCTCCTACGAGCAGTACTTC	CASSLSDGGSYEQYF	.	TRBV7-7	TRBJ2-7	.
TGTGCCAGCAGCTCCCAGGGACGGGGCGAAAAACTGTTTTTT	CASSSQGRGEKLFF	.	TRBV7-2	TRBJ1-4	.
TGCGCCAGCAGCACCGCGGGTTGGGAAGAAAAACTGTTTTTT	CASSTAGWEEKLFF	.	TRBV5-1	TRBJ1-4	.